This TCR beta chain was recovered during a study of breast tumors, draining lymph nodes, adjacent tissues. Whole-study results and caveats: Tumors had less TCR diversity than lymph nodes, more than nontumor tissue. The data were judged consistent with most tumor T cells coming from lymph node and expanding in tumor. Luminal-like breast cancer showed significantly higher tumor–nontumor repertoire similarity than basal-like.

Remarks on this clonotype: Antigen specificity is unknown.

Breast cancer patients provided tissue from their axillary draining lymph nodes. TCRdb called the multiplex PCR reads again in MiXCR, with one record for every CDR3 protein. The data contain around 230,000 distinct CDR3 sequences, around 34% of them singletons. The material sequenced was axillary lymph node tissue. The clonotype was recovered from a female donor with breast cancer. Some clones in this sample may be carry-over from other donors' samples.

This CDR3 is CASSSDGRTYEQYF. In DNA, the CDR3 is TGTGCCAGCAGTTCGGACGGCCGAACCTACGAGCAGTACTTC. The chain uses TRBV12-3 or TRBV12-4 and TRBJ2-7; D is uncertain. V was clipped by 4 bases and J by 2 bases, with 12 bases between them. The CDR3 sequence is 14 residues long.